The 24 T cell receptor beta chains below come from one sample, sequenced in a study of spatial heterogeneity in lung cancer. From the 5' RACE reads, TCRdb called clonotypes with MiXCR, one entry per CDR3 protein. The sample shows about 38,000 distinct CDR3 sequences, approximately 5.2% of them seen only once. The time point was: sample taken at primary tumor resection. Sequenced here: PBMCs, sampled at surgery. The receptors here all came from a female donor with early-stage non-small cell lung cancer.

This clonotype has a count of ten or more. This sequence joins TRBV3-1 and TRBJ2-4; TRBD2 might be the D (5 bases). CDR3 length: 14 amino acids. Trimming left V 0 bases short and J 6 bases short, with 9 bases between. The germline V gene has CDR1 LGHDT and CDR2 YNNKEL (reference sequence). The CDR3: CASSQDRRVNIQYF. The CDR3 nucleotides are TGTGCCAGCAGCCAAGATCGGCGGGTAAACATTCAGTACTTC.

This clonotype appeared many times. The chain recombines TRBV27 with TRBJ2-7; perhaps D is TRBD1 or TRBD2 (6 bases each). Per germline, CDR1 MNHEY and CDR2 SMNVEV (reference sequence). The CDR3 spans 14 residues. The germline V and J ends were trimmed by 7 bases and 6 bases, with 19 bases remaining between them. The CDR3 DNA sequence: TGTGCCAGCAAGTCAAACGGGGGCCTTCTCGAGCAGTACTTC. This sequence encodes CASKSNGGLLEQYF.

This clonotype was seen once. The chain carries TRBV7-2 and TRBJ2-1; 7 nucleotides align to TRBD2. CDR3 size: 12 residues. Germline CDR1 reads SGHTA; CDR2 reads FQGNSA. J lost 10 bases, V lost 5 bases, and 5 bases had no gene match. The CDR3 sequence is CASSPGGGEQFF. The DNA of the CDR3 is TGTGCCAGCAGCCCGGGCGGGGGAGAGCAGTTCTTC.

This clonotype was found once. The chain couples TRBV27 to TRBJ2-1, with D possibly TRBD2 on 6 matching bases. V lost 2 bases and J 2 bases, leaving 10 bases between the germline ends. The CDR3 is 15 amino acids. Germline CDR1 and CDR2: MNHEY and SMNVEV (reference sequence). In nucleotides, the CDR3 is TGTGCCAGCAGTTTAATAACGGGGGCCTACAATGAGCAGTTCTTC. It specifies CASSLITGAYNEQFF.

Many counts were recorded for this clonotype. The V and J genes are TRBV7-2 and TRBJ1-2; weak D call: TRBD1 (6 bases). The CDR3 extends over 14 amino acids. V gave up 5 bases and J gave up 6 bases, with 16 bases separating them. Germline V CDR1 and CDR2: SGHTA, FQGNSA. CDR3 sequence (DNA): TGTGCCAGCAGCGTTAGCGACAGGAAGGATGGCTACACCTTC. As protein: CASSVSDRKDGYTF.

The sample holds many counts of this clonotype. V is TRBV28 and J is TRBJ2-7; D might be TRBD2 (7 bases). The CDR3 loop spans 14 amino acids. V shed 9 bases and J shed 3 bases, with 18 bases lying between them. In germline, CDR1 is MDHEN, CDR2 SYDVKM. CDR3 DNA: TGTGCCAGTGCCCCGGGGGGCCAATACTACGAGCAGTACTTC. This translates into CASAPGGQYYEQYF.

This clonotype was picked up many times. The rearrangement joins TRBV20-1 to TRBJ2-7; the D gene could be TRBD1 or TRBD2 (5 bases each). From germline, CDR1 is DFQATT and CDR2 SNEGSKA (reference sequence). The CDR3 is made up of 14 amino acids. V was clipped by 6 bases and J by 8 bases, with 23 bases between them. The chain's CDR3 is CSASPDSGYVKQYF. The CDR3 DNA follows: TGCAGTGCCAGCCCCGACAGCGGTTACGTCAAGCAGTACTTC.

By proportion, this clonotype is medium-sized. The chain employs TRBV11-2 and TRBJ2-3; 11 positions match TRBD2. The CDR3 is 18 residues long. CDR1 is SGHAT and CDR2 is FQNNGV in the germline V gene. Losses at the gene ends were 0 bases for V and 0 bases for J; bases not matched to a gene: 5. In nucleotides, the CDR3 is TGTGCCAGCAGCTTAGAGCTAGCGGGGGGCCCTAGCACAGATACGCAGTATTTT. Translating it yields CASSLELAGGPSTDTQYF.

This clonotype was recorded many times. The rearrangement links TRBV30 to TRBJ1-5; 9 positions agree with TRBD1. There are 22 residues in the CDR3. After removal of 3 bases from V and 3 bases from J, the junction contained 27 bases not matched to a gene. CDR1 and CDR2 (germline): GTSNPN, SVGIG (reference sequence). The CDR3 region is CAWRPKGDRTGDSPRPNQPQHF. CDR3 bases: TGTGCCTGGAGGCCGAAGGGAGATAGGACAGGGGACTCCCCTCGCCCCAATCAGCCCCAGCATTTT.

This clonotype appeared many times. V usage is TRBV27 and J usage is TRBJ1-1; D call uncertain. Germline-derived CDR1 and CDR2 are MNHEY and SMNVEV (reference sequence). Trimming removed 3 bases at V and 0 bases at J, with 8 bases between. The CDR3 length is 14 residues. The CDR3 region is CASSFQYLNTEAFF. As DNA, the CDR3 is TGTGCCAGCAGTTTCCAGTACCTGAACACTGAAGCTTTCTTT.

J is TRBJ2-3 and V is TRBV10-3, with TRBD2 matching over 7 bases. Per germline, CDR1 ENHRY and CDR2 SYGVKD. This CDR3 is 14 amino acids long. The V segment lost 0 bases and the J segment 6 bases; nucleotides outside the gene matches: 3. In DNA, the CDR3 is TGTGCCATCAGTGAGTCGGCGGGGGATGATACGCAGTATTTT. Encoded protein: CAISESAGDDTQYF.

This clonotype appeared many times. The V gene is TRBV2, the J gene TRBJ2-2; 9 nucleotides align to TRBD2. The V and J ends lost 6 bases and 4 bases, in that order; junction bases with no gene match: 12. Germline assignment: CDR1 SNHLY and CDR2 FYNNEI. CDR3 length equals 17 residues. The CDR3 nucleotides read TGTGCCAGCAGGGGTAGCGGGGGTTTTGACGCCACCGGGGAGCTGTTTTTT. Its protein product is CASRGSGGFDATGELFF.

The V and J genes are TRBV6-2 or TRBV6-3 and TRBJ2-2; 7 positions match TRBD1. Trimming removed 10 bases from V and 5 bases from J; junction bases left unmatched: 13. The CDR3 length is 15 residues. From germline, CDR1 is MNHEY and CDR2 SVGEGT. In DNA form, the CDR3 reads TGTGCCACGAAAGGCAGGGGGATTTCGACCGGGGAGCTGTTTTTT. Translated: CATKGRGISTGELFF.

This clonotype came up many times. This chain uses TRBV19 with TRBJ2-1; possible D gene TRBD1, 5 bases. V lost 2 bases and J 6 bases, leaving 8 bases between the germline ends. Germline loops: CDR1 LNHDA, CDR2 SQIVND (reference sequence). This CDR3 is built from 13 residues. The CDR3 region is CASSISTGNEQFF. CDR3 DNA: TGTGCCAGTAGTATAAGCACAGGCAATGAGCAGTTCTTC. Combining the CDR3 with reference TRBV19 and TRBJ2-1 gives the whole variable domain DGGITQSPKYLFRKEGQNVTLSCEQNLNHDAMYWYRQDPGQGLRLIYYSQIVNDFQKGDIAEGYSVSREKKESFPLTVTSAQKNPTAFYLCASSISTGNEQFFGPGTRLTVL.

This clonotype showed up many times. Here the CDR3 DNA reads TGCGCCAGCAGCCTCCGGGGAGCTAGCACAGATACGCAGTATTTT. This sequence encodes CASSLRGASTDTQYF. The chain links TRBV5-1 to TRBJ2-3; a possible D gene is TRBD2 (5 bases). There are 15 residues in the CDR3. V lost 4 bases and J lost 0, with 12 bases in between. Germline V lookup: CDR1 SGHRS, CDR2 YFSETQ. Looking up the rest from reference TRBV5-1 and TRBJ2-3 gives the full variable domain: KAGVTQTPRYLIKTRGQQVTLSCSPISGHRSVSWYQQTPGQGLQFLFEYFSETQRNKGNFPGRFSGRQFSNSRSEMNVSTLELGDSALYLCASSLRGASTDTQYFGPGTRLTVL.

This clonotype was found many times. V and J are TRBV20-1 and TRBJ1-4; 8 nucleotides agree with TRBD1. This CDR3 is built from 16 residues. The germline gives CDR1 DFQATT, CDR2 SNEGSKA (reference sequence). With 0 bases clipped from V and 8 bases from J, the junction kept 11 bases outside the gene matches. The CDR3 here is CSARDQRTGWAEKLFF. CDR3 nucleotide sequence: TGCAGTGCTAGAGATCAGAGGACAGGGTGGGCGGAAAAACTGTTTTTT.

This clonotype appeared many times. This chain joins TRBV20-1 and TRBJ1-4; no clear D. From germline, CDR1 is DFQATT and CDR2 SNEGSKA (reference sequence). This CDR3 region has 12 residues. The ends were cut back, 0 bases at V and 8 bases at J, with 7 bases in the middle. The CDR3 DNA reads TGCAGTGCTAGAGATATAGAGGAAAAACTGTTTTTT. Protein sequence: CSARDIEEKLFF.

Ten or more counts support this clonotype. CDR3 nucleotides: TGCAGTGCTAGAGATGTGGCTCCGACGCGGAGCAATCAGCCCCAGCATTTT. Translation gives CSARDVAPTRSNQPQHF. The V call is TRBV20-1, the J call TRBJ1-5; unclear D gene. V lost 0 bases and J 1 base, leaving 16 bases between the germline ends. Germline V gene lookup returns CDR1 DFQATT and CDR2 SNEGSKA (reference sequence). The CDR3 runs to 17 residues.

This clonotype was seen many times. CDR3 in DNA: TGTGCCAGCAGCGTAGAGGGGGGAGATGAGCAGTTCTTC. It specifies CASSVEGGDEQFF. V gene TRBV9 combines with J gene TRBJ2-1, with D perhaps TRBD1 or TRBD2 (6 bases each). The CDR3 is 13 amino acids. Deletions cut 0 bases from V and 8 bases from J, with 9 bases between. In germline, CDR1 is SGDLS, CDR2 YYNGEE.

This clonotype was observed many times. The chain has TRBV9 and TRBJ2-6; the D call may be TRBD1 or TRBD2 (6 bases each). This CDR3 has 20 residues. V lost 6 bases to trimming and J lost 4 bases, with 29 bases between them. From germline, CDR1 is SGDLS and CDR2 YYNGEE. Here the CDR3 reads CASTLFDRTTKMLGANVLTF. CDR3 nucleotides: TGTGCCAGCACCCTTTTCGACAGGACTACTAAGATGCTGGGGGCCAACGTCCTGACTTTC. Looking up the rest from reference TRBV9 and TRBJ2-6 gives the full variable domain: DSGVTQTPKHLITATGQRVTLRCSPRSGDLSVYWYQQSLDQGLQFLIQYYNGEERAKGNILERFSAQQFPDLHSELNLSSLELGDSALYFCASTLFDRTTKMLGANVLTFGAGSRLTVL.

The chain recombines TRBV6-1 with TRBJ1-1, with D unclear. Germline CDR1 MNHNS, CDR2 SASEGT. Trimming cost V 7 bases and J 0 bases, with 15 bases left between them. The CDR3 spans 15 residues. The CDR3 region is CASILEDGLNTEAFF. The DNA of the CDR3 is TGTGCCAGCATCTTAGAAGACGGACTGAACACTGAAGCTTTCTTT.

At least ten counts were recorded for this clonotype. This rearrangement joins TRBV6-4 to TRBJ1-1; no clear D gene. V lost 7 bases and J 1 base, leaving 19 bases between the germline ends. Germline V gene data show CDR1 as MRHNA and CDR2 as SNTAGT. The length of the CDR3 is 16 residues. Written as DNA, the CDR3 is TGTGCCAGCAAACCCACCGAAAGGAAGGGGAACACTGAAGCTTTCTTT. It is translated as CASKPTERKGNTEAFF.

This clonotype was found many times. The chain combines TRBV7-9 with TRBJ2-1, with D perhaps assigned TRBD1 or TRBD2 (6 bases each). V lost 5 bases, J lost 7 bases, and 18 bases lay in between. Germline V lookup: CDR1 SEHNR, CDR2 FQNEAQ (reference sequence). The CDR3 has 15 residues. In nucleotides, the CDR3 is TGTGCCAGCAGCCCCCGGAGGGGGGTGCGGAATGAGCAGTTCTTC. Amino acids: CASSPRRGVRNEQFF.

This clonotype was recorded at least ten times. The CDR3 loop reads CSARDQGRITYNEQFF. As DNA, the CDR3 is TGCAGTGCTAGAGATCAAGGACGGATAACCTACAATGAGCAGTTCTTC. The rearrangement joins TRBV20-1 to TRBJ2-1; no definite D call. The CDR3 loop spans 16 amino acids. Germline lookup yields CDR1 DFQATT and CDR2 SNEGSKA (reference sequence). Trimming pared 0 bases from V and 2 bases from J, leaving 14 bases between.